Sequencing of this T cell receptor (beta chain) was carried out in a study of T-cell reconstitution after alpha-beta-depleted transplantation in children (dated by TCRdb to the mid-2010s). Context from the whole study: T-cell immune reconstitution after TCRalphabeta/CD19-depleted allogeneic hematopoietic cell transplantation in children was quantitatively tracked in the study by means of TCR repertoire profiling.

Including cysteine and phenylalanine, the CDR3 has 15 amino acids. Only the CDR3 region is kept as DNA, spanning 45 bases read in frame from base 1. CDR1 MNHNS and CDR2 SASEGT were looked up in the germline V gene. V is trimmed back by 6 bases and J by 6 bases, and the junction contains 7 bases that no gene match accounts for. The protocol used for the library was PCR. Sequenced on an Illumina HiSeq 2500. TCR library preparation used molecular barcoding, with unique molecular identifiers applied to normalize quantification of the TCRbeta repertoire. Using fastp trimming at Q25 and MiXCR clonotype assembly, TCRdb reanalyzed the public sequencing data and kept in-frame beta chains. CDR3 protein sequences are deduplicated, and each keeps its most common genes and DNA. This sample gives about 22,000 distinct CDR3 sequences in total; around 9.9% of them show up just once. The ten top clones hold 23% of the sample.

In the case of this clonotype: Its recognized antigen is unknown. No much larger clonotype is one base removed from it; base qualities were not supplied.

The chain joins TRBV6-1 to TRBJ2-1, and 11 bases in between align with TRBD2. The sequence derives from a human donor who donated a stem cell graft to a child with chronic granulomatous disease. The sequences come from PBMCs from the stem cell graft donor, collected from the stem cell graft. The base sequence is TGTGCCAGCAGAGCAGGAACTAGCGGGAGCAATGAGCAGTTCTTC. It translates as CASRAGTSGSNEQFF.